This T cell receptor (beta chain) originates from a study of cytomegalovirus exposure and HLA in healthy donors. Generated by immunoSEQ multiplex PCR, the TCRdb table keeps only in-frame clones and is missing some. In the table there are about 100,000 clones, around 95% of which are singletons. The CDR3 covers 16 residues. CDR1 SGHNT and CDR2 YENEEA come from the germline V gene. V lost 5 bases to trimming and J lost 0 bases; unmatched junction nucleotides: 5. Broader study findings: TCR beta chains numbering some 150 were designated cytomegalovirus-associated. Accounts indicate the classifier identified cytomegalovirus status with strong specificity and sensitivity. Among TCR sequences, most were rare, though some public TCRs appeared in many donors.

About this clone itself: Its target is not known.

The chain recombines TRBV11-3 with TRBJ1-3, with 9 bases that match TRBD1. The sequencing input was PBMCs. The source is a woman between 18 and 30 years old in good health and CMV-seronegative. CDR3 in DNA: TGTGCCAGCAGCCGGGGACAGGGACCCTCTGGAAACACCATATATTTT. This encodes CASSRGQGPSGNTIYF.